This TCR beta chain was captured in a study of siplizumab effects on memory and regulatory T cells. Notes on this clone: Its antigen is undetermined.

Measured with immunoSEQ multiplex PCR; TCRdb has only the in-frame clones, and not every one. The sample has around 110,000 clones, 90% to 95% seen once. Per germline, CDR1 SNHLY and CDR2 FYNNEI. V was clipped by 9 bases and J by 0 bases, with 14 bases between them. CDR3 length equals 14 residues. The study's findings and limits: Proliferating Tregs from siplizumab cultures lacked functional confirmation of suppression.

Sequencing used non-Treg CD4+ T cells sorted from blood. The V gene is TRBV2, the J gene TRBJ1-2; no clear D. The sequence came from a human donor in good health. CDR3 bases: TGTGCCAGTAAGGAAGGGTTAGCTAACTATGGCTACACCTTC. Translation gives CASKEGLANYGYTF.